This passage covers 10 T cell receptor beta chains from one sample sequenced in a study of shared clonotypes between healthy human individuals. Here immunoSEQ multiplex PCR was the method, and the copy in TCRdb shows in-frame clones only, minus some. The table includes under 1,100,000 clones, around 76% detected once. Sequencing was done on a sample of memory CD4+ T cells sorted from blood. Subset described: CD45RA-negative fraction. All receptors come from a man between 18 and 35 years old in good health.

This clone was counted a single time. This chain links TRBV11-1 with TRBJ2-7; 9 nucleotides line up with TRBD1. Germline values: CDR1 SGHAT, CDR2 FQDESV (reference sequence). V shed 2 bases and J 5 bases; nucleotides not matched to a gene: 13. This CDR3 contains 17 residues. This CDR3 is CASSLPGLGQGKDEQYF. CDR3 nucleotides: TGTGCCAGCAGCTTACCTGGACTCGGACAGGGGAAGGACGAGCAGTACTTC.

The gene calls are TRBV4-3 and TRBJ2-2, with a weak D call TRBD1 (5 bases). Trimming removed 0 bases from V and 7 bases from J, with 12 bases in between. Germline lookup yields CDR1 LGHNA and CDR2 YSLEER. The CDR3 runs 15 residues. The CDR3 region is CASSQDGQGRGELFF. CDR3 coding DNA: TGCGCCAGCAGCCAAGACGGCCAGGGTCGCGGGGAGCTGTTTTTT.

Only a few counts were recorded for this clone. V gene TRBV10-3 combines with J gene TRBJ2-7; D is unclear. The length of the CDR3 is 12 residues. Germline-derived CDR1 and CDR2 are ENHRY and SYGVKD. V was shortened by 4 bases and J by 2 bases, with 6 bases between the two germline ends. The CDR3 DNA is TGTGCCATCAGTGCGGATACCTACGAGCAGTACTTC. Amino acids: CAISADTYEQYF.

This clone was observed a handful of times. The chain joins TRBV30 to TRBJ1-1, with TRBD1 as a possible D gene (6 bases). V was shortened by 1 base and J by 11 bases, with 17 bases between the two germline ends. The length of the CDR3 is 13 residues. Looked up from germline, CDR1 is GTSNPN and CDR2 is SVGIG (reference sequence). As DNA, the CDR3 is TGTGCCTGGAGTGAAACGACAGGCCTACAGGCTTTCTTT. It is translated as CAWSETTGLQAFF.

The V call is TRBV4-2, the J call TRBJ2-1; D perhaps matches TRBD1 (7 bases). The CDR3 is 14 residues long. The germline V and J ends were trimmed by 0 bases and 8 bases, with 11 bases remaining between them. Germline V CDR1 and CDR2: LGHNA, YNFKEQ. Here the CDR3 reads CASSQDPRGDEQFF. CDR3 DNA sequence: TGTGCCAGCAGCCAAGACCCCAGGGGGGATGAGCAGTTCTTC.

For the CDR3, the DNA is TGTGCCAGCAGCTCCCTAGCGGGAGGGGTACAAGAGACCCAGTACTTC. Protein: CASSSLAGGVQETQYF. V usage is TRBV7-2 and J usage is TRBJ2-5; TRBD2 agrees at 12 bases. The CDR3 runs to 16 residues. Unmatched junction bases numbered 5, after V lost 4 bases and J lost 2 bases. Germline V CDR1 and CDR2: SGHTA, FQGNSA.

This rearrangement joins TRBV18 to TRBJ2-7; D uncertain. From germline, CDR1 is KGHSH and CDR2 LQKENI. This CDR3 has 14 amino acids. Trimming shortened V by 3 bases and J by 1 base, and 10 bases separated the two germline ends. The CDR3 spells CASSPQAASYEQYF. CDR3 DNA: TGTGCCAGCTCACCCCAGGCAGCATCCTACGAGCAGTACTTC.

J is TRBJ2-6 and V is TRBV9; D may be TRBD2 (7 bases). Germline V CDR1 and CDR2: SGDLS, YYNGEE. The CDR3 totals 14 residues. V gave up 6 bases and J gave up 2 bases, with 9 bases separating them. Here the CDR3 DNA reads TGTGCCAGCATGGGGGGGCCTGGGGCCAACGTCCTGACTTTC. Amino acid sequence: CASMGGPGANVLTF.

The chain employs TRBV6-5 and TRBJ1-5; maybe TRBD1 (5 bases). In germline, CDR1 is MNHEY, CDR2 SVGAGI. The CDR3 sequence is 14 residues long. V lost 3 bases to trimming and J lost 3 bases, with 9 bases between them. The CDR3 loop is CASSYGGVNQPQHF. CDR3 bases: TGTGCCAGCAGTTATGGGGGGGTCAATCAGCCCCAGCATTTT.

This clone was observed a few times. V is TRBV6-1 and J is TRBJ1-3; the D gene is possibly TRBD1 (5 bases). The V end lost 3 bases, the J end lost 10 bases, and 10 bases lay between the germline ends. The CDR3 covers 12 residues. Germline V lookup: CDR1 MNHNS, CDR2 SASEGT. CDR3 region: CASSEGGGTIYF. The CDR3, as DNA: TGTGCCAGCAGTGAGGGGGGAGGAACCATATATTTT.